This TCR beta chain comes out of a study of T cell responses to AZD1222 COVID-19 vaccine. Clones were read by immunoSEQ multiplex PCR, and TCRdb kept only the in-frame ones, dropping some. The sample lists 93,000 or so clones; over 70% were seen once. The CDR3 is 14 amino acids. CDR1 and CDR2 from the germline V gene are LNHDA and SQIVND (reference sequence). V lost 8 bases and J 0 bases, leaving 8 bases between the germline ends. Sequencing was performed on peripheral blood, taken on day 0 of AZD1222 vaccination. V usage is TRBV19 and J usage is TRBJ2-6, with D uncertain. This receptor was identified in an adult in good health. The CDR3 spells CASLHNSGANVLTF. In DNA, the CDR3 is TGTGCCAGTCTTCACAACTCTGGGGCCAACGTCCTGACTTTC.